These 25 T cell receptor beta chains share one sample of origin, sequenced in a study of blood T cell repertoires in COVID-19. TCRdb's copy holds only in-frame clones and misses some; the assay was immunoSEQ multiplex PCR. The table lists some 300,000 clones, around 87% of them singletons. The material sequenced was peripheral blood. These receptors all come from a man aged 65-85 years with acute or convalescent COVID-19.

For this clone: This same CDR3 is encoded by further DNA sequences in the sample. V and J are TRBV5-5 and TRBJ2-7; 7 bases are a match to TRBD1. V gave up 7 bases and J gave up 5 bases; unmatched junction bases: 9. Germline V gene sequence: CDR1 SGHKS, CDR2 YYEKEE (reference sequence). CDR3 length equals 13 residues. The CDR3 sequence is CASHRQGIHEQYF. CDR3 bases: TGTGCCAGCCATCGACAGGGTATCCACGAGCAGTACTTC. The variable domain in full, with the rest retrieved from reference TRBV5-5 and TRBJ2-7, is DAGVTQSPTHLIKTRGQQVTLRCSPISGHKSVSWYQQVLGQGPQFIFQYYEKEERGRGNFPDRFSARQFPNYSSELNVNALLLGDSALYLCASHRQGIHEQYFGPGTRLTVT.

In this sample, this clone turned up once. The chain couples TRBV19 to TRBJ1-3; 8 bases agree with TRBD1. Germline loops: CDR1 LNHDA, CDR2 SQIVND (reference sequence). This CDR3 region has 17 residues. Trimming removed 4 bases from V and 0 bases from J; junction bases left unmatched: 8. The CDR3 DNA is TGTGCCAGTAGTACCCTCGGGACAGGAAGCTCTGGAAACACCATATATTTT. Protein: CASSTLGTGSSGNTIYF. The entire variable domain, with the rest obtained from reference TRBV19 and TRBJ1-3, is as follows: DGGITQSPKYLFRKEGQNVTLSCEQNLNHDAMYWYRQDPGQGLRLIYYSQIVNDFQKGDIAEGYSVSREKKESFPLTVTSAQKNPTAFYLCASSTLGTGSSGNTIYFGEGSWLTVV.

The chain recombines TRBV10-2 with TRBJ2-1; 9 nucleotides line up with TRBD2. Germline CDR1 WSHSY, CDR2 SAAADI. V trimming: 6 bases; J trimming: 6 bases; junction bases outside the gene matches: 9. The CDR3 is 15 amino acids. The CDR3: CASRLLAGTVNEQFF. Here the CDR3 DNA reads TGCGCCAGCAGGCTACTAGCGGGTACGGTCAATGAGCAGTTCTTC.

This clone was seen only a few times. The CDR3 loop is CASSSNSWGGNTDTQYF. The DNA of the CDR3 is TGTGCCAGCAGCTCAAATTCCTGGGGGGGGAACACAGATACGCAGTATTTT. The chain joins TRBV7-9 to TRBJ2-3, with 7 bases matching TRBD2. Trimming cost V 4 bases and J 2 bases; bases outside gene matches: 12. There are 17 residues in the CDR3. The V gene's germline CDR1 is SEHNR and CDR2 FQNEAQ (reference sequence).

The chain combines TRBV30 with TRBJ2-3, with D possibly TRBD2 on 6 matching bases. The CDR3 is made up of 13 amino acids. CDR1 is GTSNPN, CDR2 SVGIG, per germline (reference sequence). V gave up 4 bases and J gave up 4 bases, with 12 bases separating them. CDR3: CAWTRGLADTQYF. The CDR3, as DNA: TGTGCCTGGACAAGGGGACTTGCAGATACGCAGTATTTT.

This chain joins TRBV18 and TRBJ2-7; 8 bases line up with TRBD1. Trimming removed 4 bases from V and 7 bases from J; junction bases left unmatched: 12. The CDR3 has 15 amino acids. The V gene's germline CDR1 is KGHSH and CDR2 LQKENI. This CDR3 is CASSRQGQGLGEQYF. The CDR3 DNA reads TGTGCCAGCTCACGACAAGGACAGGGATTAGGAGAGCAGTACTTC.

This chain connects TRBV7-2 to TRBJ1-4; D is uncertain. This CDR3 spans 14 amino acids. Trimming left V 5 bases short and J 8 bases short, with 15 bases between. Germline CDR1 and CDR2: SGHTA and FQGNSA. CDR3 protein: CASSPSWAGEKLFF. In DNA, the CDR3 is TGTGCCAGCAGCCCGTCTTGGGCTGGCGAAAAACTGTTTTTT.

In its sample, this clone was seen a few times. This chain connects TRBV6-5 to TRBJ2-5, with a weak D call TRBD2 (8 bases). From germline, CDR1 is MNHEY and CDR2 SVGAGI. V was trimmed by 7 bases and J by 5 bases, leaving 20 bases between them. CDR3 length: 15 amino acids. Here the CDR3 reads CASMTGTAGEETQYF. The CDR3 nucleotides are TGTGCCAGCATGACCGGGACAGCGGGGGAGGAGACCCAGTACTTC.

This rearrangement joins TRBV20-1 to TRBJ1-2; possible D gene TRBD1, 6 bases. The CDR3 has 14 amino acids. Germline CDR1 DFQATT, CDR2 SNEGSKA (reference sequence). Trimming left V 3 bases short and J 1 base short, with 12 bases between. The DNA for the CDR3 is TGCAGTGCTAGTCTACAGGGCCATAACTATGGCTACACCTTC. It encodes CSASLQGHNYGYTF.

The chain recombines TRBV15 with TRBJ1-1; TRBD1 matches 8 bases. The length of the CDR3 is 17 residues. V dropped 2 bases and J dropped 2; count of bases not matched to a gene: 10. Germline CDR1 LNHNV, CDR2 YYDKDF (reference sequence). The CDR3 sequence is CATSRPQGGHLNTEAFF. The CDR3 coding sequence is TGTGCCACCAGCAGACCACAGGGGGGACACCTAAACACTGAAGCTTTCTTT.

This clone was picked up a small number of times. This chain links TRBV19 with TRBJ1-2; D uncertain. The CDR3 runs 14 residues. The germline V gene has CDR1 LNHDA and CDR2 SQIVND (reference sequence). V dropped 1 base and J dropped 0 bases, with 6 bases sitting between them. The CDR3 protein is CASSIGSANYGYTF. CDR3 in DNA: TGTGCCAGTAGTATAGGTTCGGCTAACTATGGCTACACCTTC.

This chain connects TRBV28 to TRBJ1-1, with D possibly TRBD1 on 5 matching bases. The CDR3 extends over 14 amino acids. Germline lookup yields CDR1 MDHEN and CDR2 SYDVKM. With 6 bases removed from V and 2 bases from J, the gap between germline ends came to 13 bases. CDR3 in amino acids: CASRADSPNTEAFF. The DNA of the CDR3 is TGTGCCAGCAGGGCCGACAGTCCCAACACTGAAGCTTTCTTT. Variable domain in full (rest from reference TRBV28 and TRBJ1-1): DVKVTQSSRYLVKRTGEKVFLECVQDMDHENMFWYRQDPGLGLRLIYFSYDVKMKEKGDIPEGYSVSREKKERFSLILESASTNQTSMYLCASRADSPNTEAFFGQGTRLTVV.

The V call is TRBV9, the J call TRBJ2-1, with D possibly TRBD2 on 5 matching bases. Germline-derived CDR1 and CDR2 are SGDLS and YYNGEE. The CDR3 contains 16 residues. V lost 3 bases to trimming and J lost 10 bases, with 23 bases between them. The CDR3 region is CASSEQLGLGMGEQFF. CDR3 sequence (DNA): TGTGCCAGCAGCGAACAACTCGGACTGGGGATGGGCGAGCAGTTCTTC.

This sequence joins TRBV19 and TRBJ1-5; TRBD1 matches 9 bases. CDR1 is LNHDA and CDR2 is SQIVND in the germline V gene (reference sequence). The V segment lost 7 bases and the J segment 4 bases; nucleotides outside the gene matches: 20. CDR3 length: 19 amino acids. The CDR3 DNA reads as TGTGCCAGTACCCAAAGCGGGACAGGGATGTCGTTCGGTAATCAGCCCCAGCATTTT. Its translation: CASTQSGTGMSFGNQPQHF.

The chain recombines TRBV18 with TRBJ2-7; no clear D gene. CDR1 KGHSH and CDR2 LQKENI come from the germline V gene. With 4 bases removed from V and 3 bases from J, the gap between germline ends came to 4 bases. The CDR3 length is 11 residues. This chain's CDR3 is CASSRGYEQYF. CDR3 sequence (DNA): TGTGCCAGCTCACGAGGCTACGAGCAGTACTTC.

The chain recombines TRBV7-2 with TRBJ2-7; TRBD2 might be the D (6 bases). The CDR3 consists of 14 residues. Per the germline V gene, CDR1 is SGHTA and CDR2 is FQGNSA. The V end was cut by 1 base, the J end by 2 bases, with 9 bases between. CDR3 sequence: CASSLVLAPYEQYF. The CDR3 coding sequence is TGTGCCAGCAGCTTAGTACTAGCTCCCTACGAGCAGTACTTC. Complete variable domain (other parts from reference TRBV7-2 and TRBJ2-7): GAGVSQSPSNKVTEKGKDVELRCDPISGHTALYWYRQSLGQGLEFLIYFQGNSAPDKSGLPSDRFSAERTGGSVSTLTIQRTQQEDSAVYLCASSLVLAPYEQYFGPGTRLTVT.

In this sample, this clone turned up a few times. The chain is built from TRBV5-1 and TRBJ2-5, with a tentative D call TRBD2 (7 bases). Germline lookup yields CDR1 SGHRS and CDR2 YFSETQ. The CDR3 loop spans 14 amino acids. V was cut by 7 bases and J by 4 bases, with 17 bases left in between. DNA of the CDR3: TGCGCCAGCGGGCAGTTCGGGGGGCGAGAGACCCAGTACTTC. It codes for CASGQFGGRETQYF.

V usage is TRBV21-1 and J usage is TRBJ1-5; TRBD1, the table's D call, was not compared with the DNA. TRBV21-1 is annotated as a pseudogene. The CDR3 length is 16 residues. The CDR3 loop is CASSKAWAGSNQPQHF. CDR3 bases: TGTGCCAGCAGCAAAGCTTGGGCAGGGAGCAATCAGCCCCAGCATTTT.

The chain has TRBV27 and TRBJ2-4, with 8 bases identical to TRBD1. Looked up from germline, CDR1 is MNHEY and CDR2 is SMNVEV (reference sequence). Germline trimming cut 8 bases from V and 5 bases from J; bases unmatched to any gene: 2. This CDR3 has 12 amino acids. The CDR3 sequence is CASSGGENIQYF. Here the CDR3 DNA reads TGTGCCAGCTCAGGGGGCGAAAACATTCAGTACTTC.

V gene TRBV11-2 combines with J gene TRBJ2-7, with D possibly matching TRBD2 (5 bases). Between the trimmed V and J ends, which lost 0 bases and 3 bases, there was a span of 12 bases. Germline V gene lookup returns CDR1 SGHAT and CDR2 FQNNGV. This CDR3 comprises 15 residues. CDR3 loop: CASSLDYGSGYEQYF. The CDR3 DNA reads TGTGCCAGCAGCTTAGATTACGGCAGCGGCTACGAGCAGTACTTC.

V and J are TRBV5-5 and TRBJ1-3; D is unclear. V was pared by 6 bases and J by 0 bases, with 13 bases between. CDR3 length: 15 amino acids. CDR1 and CDR2 from the germline V gene are SGHKS and YYEKEE (reference sequence). Here the CDR3 reads CASTWSGVSGNTIYF. Written as DNA, the CDR3 is TGTGCCAGCACCTGGTCGGGAGTCTCTGGAAACACCATATATTTT.

V is TRBV19 and J is TRBJ2-2; TRBD1 matches 7 bases. With 7 bases clipped from V and 3 bases from J, the junction kept 8 bases outside the gene matches. Germline V gene data show CDR1 as LNHDA and CDR2 as SQIVND (reference sequence). The CDR3 loop spans 15 amino acids. CDR3 loop: CASIPRDSHTGELFF. DNA for the CDR3: TGTGCCAGTATCCCCCGGGACAGTCACACCGGGGAGCTGTTTTTT.

This clone was counted only a few times. V and J are TRBV5-1 and TRBJ1-6, with D hard to call. The germline gives CDR1 SGHRS, CDR2 YFSETQ. The CDR3 is 15 amino acids. V was trimmed by 0 bases and J by 5 bases, leaving 9 bases between them. The CDR3 loop is CASSLGTAHNSPLHF. CDR3 nucleotide sequence: TGCGCCAGCAGCTTGGGCACAGCTCATAATTCACCCCTCCACTTT. Filled out from reference TRBV5-1 and TRBJ1-6, the complete variable domain reads KAGVTQTPRYLIKTRGQQVTLSCSPISGHRSVSWYQQTPGQGLQFLFEYFSETQRNKGNFPGRFSGRQFSNSRSEMNVSTLELGDSALYLCASSLGTAHNSPLHFGNGTRLTVT.

In the case of this clone: At one of its ends the junction is not consistent with the germline gene, which may arise from a read error. The rearrangement joins TRBV6-1 to TRBJ2-2; maybe TRBD1 (6 bases). Germline values: CDR1 MNHNS, CDR2 SASEGT. The length of the CDR3 is 14 residues. CDR3 region: CASSEDRFTGELFF. In DNA form, the CDR3 reads TGTGCCAGCAGCGAAGACAGGTTCACCGGGGAGCTGTTTTTT.

The rearrangement uses TRBV7-2 and TRBJ2-1; 9 bases are a match to TRBD2. The CDR3 length is 15 residues. The V and J ends lost 5 bases and 9 bases, in that order; junction bases with no gene match: 11. Per germline, CDR1 SGHTA and CDR2 FQGNSA. The CDR3 nucleotides are TGTGCCAGCAGCCCCGAGCGGGGGGATTCCATTGAGCAGTTCTTC. Its protein product is CASSPERGDSIEQFF.